These 25 T cell receptor beta chains originate from one sample sequenced in a study of regulatory T cells in long-lasting Graves disease (dated by TCRdb to the early 2020s). The protocol used for the library was multiplex PCR. TCRdb lists the instrument as Illumina HiSeq 4000. TCR beta libraries were built with iRepertoire HTBI primers and Arm-PCR amplification of CDR3 regions. In-frame beta chains were kept once TCRdb had trimmed the public reads at Q25 with fastp and called clones with MiXCR. Rows are combined by CDR3 protein, so each entry shows the most common genes and DNA. This sample is represented by roughly 520,000 distinct CDR3 sequences; 12% of them were singletons. Clones ranked in the top ten supply 8% to 10% of the sample. This sample's time point label indicates: newly diagnosed GD, antithyroid drugs for less than 3 months. For both TCR sequencing and RNA sequencing, RNA was extracted from PBMCs using TRIzol.

The data were also submitted as part of a second study, on T cells in Graves' hyperthyroidism and ophthalmopathy.

The sample here was peripheral blood mononuclear cells (PBMCs), taken at new diagnosis, from a patient treated with antithyroid drugs. Receptors were obtained from a woman under 40 with Graves disease. Donor details come from another sample of the same person, matched by shared clones.

This clonotype occurred a few times. The chain links TRBV9 to TRBJ1-1; no reliable D call. From germline, CDR1 is SGDLS and CDR2 YYNGEE. V lost 0 bases and J 4 bases, leaving 16 bases between the germline ends. The CDR3 consists of 16 residues. The CDR3 DNA reads TGTGCCAGCAGCGTAGGGAGTGGTCCGGGGATCACTGAAGCTTTCTTT. Translation: CASSVGSGPGITEAFF.

The sample holds many counts of this clonotype. The chain employs TRBV12-3 or TRBV12-4 and TRBJ1-2; D unresolved. This CDR3 region has 13 residues. Trimming stripped 3 bases from V and 6 bases from J, with 11 bases between. CDR3: CASSLSQDHGYTF. CDR3 DNA: TGTGCCAGCAGTTTGTCCCAAGATCATGGCTACACCTTC.

In its sample, this clonotype was seen many times. The rearrangement links TRBV15 to TRBJ1-5; D not resolved. The CDR3 extends over 15 amino acids. Trimming took off 0 bases at V and 1 base at J, with 7 bases between the two ends. The germline gives CDR1 LNHNV, CDR2 YYDKDF (reference sequence). This CDR3 reads CATSRDPGSNQPQHF. The CDR3 DNA reads as TGTGCCACCAGCAGAGACCCAGGCAGCAATCAGCCCCAGCATTTT.

At least ten counts were recorded for this clonotype. This chain joins TRBV29-1 and TRBJ2-7; 11 bases are a match to TRBD2. In germline, CDR1 is SQVTM, CDR2 ANQGSEA. The CDR3 is 14 amino acids. Trimming took 4 bases from V and 4 from J; bases not matched to a gene: 6. The CDR3 spells CSVALAGGRYEQYF. The CDR3 DNA is TGCAGCGTTGCCCTAGCGGGGGGAAGGTACGAGCAGTACTTC.

This clonotype was counted a few times. This sequence joins TRBV20-1 and TRBJ2-7; 9 bases align to TRBD2. Germline-derived CDR1 and CDR2 are DFQATT and SNEGSKA (reference sequence). This CDR3 is built from 14 residues. Trimming removed 5 bases from V and 4 bases from J; junction bases left unmatched: 9. The CDR3, as DNA: TGCAGTGCTCTAGGTGCGGGAGGGCCTTACGAGCAGTACTTC. Protein: CSALGAGGPYEQYF.

This clonotype was counted at least ten times. The rearrangement uses TRBV27 and TRBJ1-2; 8 nucleotides match TRBD1. This CDR3 is 13 amino acids long. Germline values: CDR1 MNHEY, CDR2 SMNVEV (reference sequence). Trimming cost V 3 bases and J 8 bases; bases outside gene matches: 5. The CDR3 nucleotides are TGTGCCAGCAGTTTCAGGGGGCTTCAGGGCTACACCTTC. As protein: CASSFRGLQGYTF.

This clonotype was picked up many times. The chain links TRBV3-1 to TRBJ1-1; D remains unclear. The CDR3 consists of 13 residues. The V end lost 3 bases, the J end lost 1 base, and 6 bases lay between the germline ends. Germline CDR1 is LGHDT and CDR2 is YNNKEL (reference sequence). The DNA of the CDR3 is TGTGCCAGCAGCCACGGAGCGAACACTGAAGCTTTCTTT. It codes for CASSHGANTEAFF.

The chain combines TRBV27 with TRBJ1-5; no definite D call. Trimming left V 5 bases short and J 5 bases short, with 13 bases between. This CDR3 has 14 residues. Germline lookup yields CDR1 MNHEY and CDR2 SMNVEV (reference sequence). The chain's CDR3 is CASSPTEGYQPQHF. Here the CDR3 DNA reads TGTGCCAGCAGTCCAACGGAGGGTTATCAGCCCCAGCATTTT.

The table lists this clonotype with a few counts. This chain links TRBV6-1 with TRBJ1-5; D may be TRBD1 (5 bases). The V end lost 6 bases, the J end lost 5 bases, and 20 bases lay between the germline ends. From germline, CDR1 is MNHNS and CDR2 SASEGT. This CDR3 comprises 16 residues. The CDR3 coding sequence is TGTGCCAGCAGACCCCCGACCAGCCAGGGACATCAGCCCCAGCATTTT. Its protein product is CASRPPTSQGHQPQHF.

This clonotype was counted at least ten times. V is TRBV4-1 and J is TRBJ1-1; the D gene is possibly TRBD1 (6 bases). Between the trimmed V and J ends, which lost 0 bases and 11 bases, there was a span of 22 bases. The germline CDR1 and CDR2 sequences are MGHRA and YSYEKL. This CDR3 is 16 amino acids long. CDR3 in amino acids: CASSQEGAPGVSEAFF. DNA for the CDR3: TGCGCCAGCAGCCAAGAGGGGGCGCCTGGAGTAAGTGAGGCTTTCTTT.

This clonotype was seen more than once but under ten times. A junction end diverges from the germline sequence, so it may reflect a read error. The rearrangement uses TRBV10-2 and TRBJ2-7; D tentatively reads TRBD1 or TRBD2 (5 bases each). The CDR3 covers 14 residues. Germline V gene data show CDR1 as WSHSY and CDR2 as SAAADI. CDR3 nucleotides: TGCGCCAGCAGTGAAGGGACCTCACCCTACGAGCAGTGCTTC. As protein: CASSEGTSPYEQCF.

In its sample, this clonotype was seen a few times. The chain uses TRBV7-3 and TRBJ2-2; no clear D. The CDR3 runs to 13 residues. Trimming pared 8 bases from V and 2 bases from J, leaving 9 bases between. Looked up from germline, CDR1 is SGHTA and CDR2 is FQGTGA. CDR3 DNA sequence: TGTGCCAGCGCGGCAGATAACACCGGGGAGCTGTTTTTT. Residues: CASAADNTGELFF.

This clonotype came up many times. The CDR3 DNA sequence: TGTGCCAGCAGTGTAGTGACAGGGGGGAGCTCCTACGAGCAGTACTTC. This sequence encodes CASSVVTGGSSYEQYF. The J gene is TRBJ2-7, the V gene TRBV2, with TRBD1 matching over 9 bases. Germline lookup yields CDR1 SNHLY and CDR2 FYNNEI. V lost 4 bases to trimming and J lost 0 bases; unmatched junction nucleotides: 7. The CDR3 runs to 16 residues.

This clonotype has a count of ten or more. The V call is TRBV30, the J call TRBJ1-1, with TRBD1 matching over 7 bases. The CDR3 is made up of 14 amino acids. Looked up from germline, CDR1 is GTSNPN and CDR2 is SVGIG (reference sequence). V lost 3 bases to trimming and J lost 5 bases; unmatched junction nucleotides: 9. CDR3 nucleotide sequence: TGTGCCTGGAGGGTCGGACAGGTAGGGACTGAAGCTTTCTTT. Protein product: CAWRVGQVGTEAFF.

This clonotype was detected ten times or more. The chain employs TRBV28 and TRBJ2-3, with a tentative D call TRBD1 (5 bases). This CDR3 comprises 15 residues. V lost 4 bases and J 1 base, leaving 12 bases between the germline ends. From germline, CDR1 is MDHEN and CDR2 SYDVKM. This chain's CDR3 is CASSSTKTGTDTQYF. CDR3 coding DNA: TGTGCCAGCAGTTCGACCAAGACAGGCACAGATACGCAGTATTTT.

V usage is TRBV20-1 and J usage is TRBJ2-3; 12 positions match TRBD2. V gave up 3 bases and J gave up 5 bases; unmatched junction bases: 0. CDR3 length equals 13 residues. Germline V gene lookup returns CDR1 DFQATT and CDR2 SNEGSKA (reference sequence). CDR3 loop: CSARTSGRDTQYF. The CDR3 DNA sequence: TGCAGTGCTAGGACTAGCGGGAGAGATACGCAGTATTTT.

This clonotype was picked up a small number of times. This rearrangement joins TRBV3-1 to TRBJ1-3, with D unclear. Germline values: CDR1 LGHDT, CDR2 YNNKEL (reference sequence). The CDR3 covers 15 residues. Deletions cut 4 bases from V and 5 bases from J, with 15 bases between. The chain's CDR3 is CASSPRTDIRNTIYF. Here the CDR3 DNA reads TGTGCCAGCAGCCCCCGGACGGATATTAGAAACACCATATATTTT.

CDR3 residues: CATEDTYNNEQFF. Here the CDR3 DNA reads TGTGCCACCGAGGACACATATAACAATGAGCAGTTCTTC. The chain recombines TRBV24-1 with TRBJ2-1; maybe TRBD1 (5 bases). The CDR3 totals 13 residues. Germline CDR1 and CDR2: KGHDR and SFDVKD. With 9 bases removed from V and 5 bases from J, the gap between germline ends came to 13 bases.

This clonotype appeared many times. The chain links TRBV10-1 to TRBJ2-7, with D possibly being TRBD1 (6 bases). Trimming removed 3 bases from V and 4 bases from J, with 13 bases in between. Germline loops: CDR1 WNHNN, CDR2 SYGVQD (reference sequence). There are 14 residues in the CDR3. The CDR3, as DNA: TGCGCCAGCAGTGATACAGGGAAAGGGTACGAGCAGTACTTC. Its protein is CASSDTGKGYEQYF.

The CDR3: CASSLEFERSQFF. CDR3 in DNA: TGTGCCAGCAGTTTAGAATTCGAGCGGTCGCAGTTCTTC. This rearrangement joins TRBV27 to TRBJ2-1; D is perhaps TRBD2 (5 bases). The CDR3 spans 13 residues. V was pared by 2 bases and J by 12 bases, with 14 bases between. From germline, CDR1 is MNHEY and CDR2 SMNVEV (reference sequence).

This clonotype was counted at least ten times. The rearrangement joins TRBV5-6 to TRBJ1-2; D gene uncertain. The germline CDR1 and CDR2 sequences are SGHDT and YYEEEE. The V gene lost 1 base and the J gene lost 7 bases, with 8 bases spanning the gap. The CDR3 has 12 residues. CDR3 protein: CASSLSVGGYTF. The CDR3 DNA reads TGTGCCAGCAGCTTGAGCGTAGGTGGCTACACCTTC.

The chain employs TRBV19 and TRBJ1-1, with D perhaps TRBD1 (5 bases). The V end lost 7 bases, the J end lost 10 bases, and 22 bases lay between the germline ends. From germline, CDR1 is LNHDA and CDR2 SQIVND (reference sequence). The CDR3 loop spans 14 amino acids. This chain's CDR3 is CASIKPGTAEGAFF. For the CDR3, the DNA is TGTGCCAGTATTAAACCCGGGACGGCAGAAGGAGCTTTCTTT.

This clonotype was counted at least ten times. The chain combines TRBV20-1 with TRBJ2-2, with 8 bases aligning to TRBD2. The germline gives CDR1 DFQATT, CDR2 SNEGSKA (reference sequence). The trim removed 6 bases at V and 7 bases at J, leaving 7 bases unmatched. CDR3 length: 13 amino acids. The CDR3 is CSAERAGVGELFF. The CDR3 bases are TGCAGTGCCGAGAGAGCGGGGGTCGGGGAGCTGTTTTTT.

This clonotype has a count of ten or more. The chain couples TRBV28 to TRBJ1-2; D is unclear. The CDR3 consists of 14 residues. V was clipped by 2 bases and J by 8 bases, with 15 bases between them. CDR1 and CDR2 (germline): MDHEN, SYDVKM. This CDR3 is CASSLQTTTRGYTF. For the CDR3, the DNA is TGTGCCAGCAGTTTACAGACTACGACTAGAGGCTACACCTTC.

This clonotype was observed many times. This chain uses TRBV28 with TRBJ1-2, with D possibly matching TRBD1 (5 bases). V lost 6 bases to trimming and J lost 7 bases, with 15 bases between them. The germline gives CDR1 MDHEN, CDR2 SYDVKM. The CDR3 consists of 13 residues. The CDR3 loop reads CASRVSRVLGYTF. The CDR3, as DNA: TGTGCCAGCAGAGTGTCCAGGGTCCTTGGCTACACCTTC.